These T cell receptor beta chains were read from a single sample in a study of cytomegalovirus exposure and HLA in healthy donors. TCRdb's copy holds only in-frame clones and misses some; the assay was immunoSEQ multiplex PCR. The sample records about 180,000 clones, around four fifths being singletons. The sample consisted of PBMCs. The origin of the receptors is a woman younger than 45 in good health and CMV-seropositive. Each CDR3 is given with its conserved first and last residue. A D gene is named only where the DNA matches it firmly. Not all rows give a size; the values are once, few, many and, for expanded clones, a class.

>TRBJ1-2|.|TRBV7-9|.
CASSVDSQNYGYTF
TGTGCCAGCAGCGTTGACAGCCAAAACTATGGCTACACCTTC
>TRBJ1-1|TRBD1|TRBV7-3|.
CASSSRQGGTEAFF
TGTGCCAGCAGCTCTAGACAGGGTGGCACTGAAGCTTTCTTT
>TRBJ2-6|.|TRBV25-1|.
CASSGSWGVGANVLTF
TGTGCCAGCAGTGGGAGTTGGGGGGTTGGGGCCAACGTCCTGACTTTC
>TRBJ2-7|TRBD1|TRBV6-5|.
CASSYSGGRGLGEQYF
TGTGCCAGCAGTTACTCTGGTGGCAGGGGGCTCGGAGAGCAGTACTTC
>TRBJ1-1|.|TRBV4-3|.
CASSQDLEQATYTEAFF
TGCGCCAGCAGCCAAGACCTCGAACAGGCGACGTACACTGAAGCTTTCTTT
>TRBJ2-7|.|TRBV11-3|.
CASSPWGTESSYEQYF
TGTGCCAGCAGCCCCTGGGGGACTGAGAGCTCCTACGAGCAGTACTTC
>TRBJ2-1|.|TRBV7-8|.
CASSLFRSEQFF
TGTGCCAGCAGCTTATTCAGAAGTGAGCAGTTCTTC
>TRBJ2-3|.|TRBV5-4|few
CASSLQGVLTDTQYF
TGTGCCAGCAGCTTGCAAGGGGTACTCACAGATACGCAGTATTTT
>TRBJ2-2|.|TRBV7-3|.
CASSLGLARTGELFF
TGTGCCAGCAGCTTAGGGCTAGCGCGCACCGGGGAGCTGTTTTTT
>TRBJ2-7|.|TRBV28|.
CASSEEGYEQYF
TGTGCCAGCAGTGAGGAGGGCTACGAGCAGTACTTC
>TRBJ2-7|.|TRBV7-8|.
CASSLGSVAANEQYF
TGTGCCAGCAGCTTAGGGTCGGTAGCGGCAAACGAGCAGTACTTC
>TRBJ2-1|TRBD2|TRBV27|.
CASSSGTRINEQFF
TGTGCCAGCAGTTCCGGGACTAGAATCAATGAGCAGTTCTTC
>TRBJ2-3|.|TRBV10-3|.
CAISAGVTTDTQYF
TGTGCCATCTCCGCCGGGGTAACAACAGATACGCAGTATTTT
>TRBJ2-7|TRBD1|TRBV10-3|.
CAIRGDSRSSYEQYF
TGTGCCATCAGAGGGGACAGCCGAAGCTCCTACGAGCAGTACTTC
>TRBJ1-5|TRBD1|TRBV2|.
CASRYDRGDQPQHF
TGTGCCAGCAGATACGACAGGGGGGATCAGCCCCAGCATTTT
>TRBJ2-7|.|TRBV5-1|.
CASSLGAGGTYEQYF
TGCGCCAGCAGCTTGGGGGCAGGGGGGACCTACGAGCAGTACTTC
>TRBJ2-7|.|TRBV7-6|.
CASSLMDSYEQYF
TGTGCCAGCAGCTTAATGGACAGCTACGAGCAGTACTTC
>TRBJ2-3|.|TRBV2|few
CASTYTDTQYF
TGTGCCAGCACTTACACAGATACGCAGTATTTT
>TRBJ2-1|.|TRBV6-6|.
CASSWQGGRYNEQFF
TGTGCCAGCAGTTGGCAGGGTGGTAGGTACAATGAGCAGTTCTTC
>TRBJ2-7|TRBD1|TRBV30|once
CAWGDRPYEQYF
TGTGCCTGGGGGGACAGACCCTACGAGCAGTACTTC
>TRBJ2-1|TRBD2|TRBV19|.
CASRTSGTLLLF
TGTGCCAGTAGGACTAGCGGGACCCTTTTACTCTTC
>TRBJ2-3|.|TRBV5-4|once
CASSLGSSSTDTQYF
TGTGCCAGCAGCTTGGGGAGCTCTAGCACAGATACGCAGTATTTT
>TRBJ1-3|TRBD1|TRBV7-2|few
CASSPTGGGNTIYF
TGTGCCAGCAGCCCGACAGGGGGTGGAAACACCATATATTTT
>TRBJ2-3|TRBD2|TRBV7-9|.
CASSLSLAGGPDTQYF
TGTGCCAGCAGCTTGTCACTAGCGGGAGGGCCAGATACGCAGTATTTT
>TRBJ2-1|TRBD2|TRBV30|.
CAWSRLAGTYNEQFF
TGTGCCTGGAGTCGGCTAGCGGGAACCTACAATGAGCAGTTCTTC
>TRBJ2-5|TRBD2|TRBV9|.
CASSVSGMGETQYF
TGTGCCAGCAGCGTGAGCGGGATGGGGGAGACCCAGTACTTC
>TRBJ2-1|TRBD2|TRBV7-2|once
CASSLGSGMDEQFF
TGTGCCAGCAGCCTAGGTAGCGGGATGGATGAGCAGTTCTTC
>TRBJ2-7|.|TRBV5-4|.
CASSLTGPPTYEQYF
TGTGCCAGCAGCCTCACAGGGCCCCCCACCTACGAGCAGTACTTC
>TRBJ1-3|.|TRBV2|.
CASERLQGAGNTIYF
TGTGCCAGCGAGAGACTACAGGGTGCTGGAAACACCATATATTTT
>TRBJ1-1|.|TRBV6-5|.
CAIFPGGSTEAFF
TGTGCCATCTTCCCCGGGGGGAGTACTGAAGCTTTCTTT
>TRBJ2-3|.|TRBV6-5|.
CASRGEVADTQYF
TGTGCCAGCAGGGGGGAGGTCGCAGATACGCAGTATTTT
>TRBJ2-3|TRBD2|TRBV5-1|.
CASSPELAGPDTQYF
TGCGCCAGCAGCCCGGAACTAGCGGGACCGGATACGCAGTATTTT
>TRBJ2-7|TRBD2|TRBV30|few
CARGLAAGGSEQYF
TGTGCCCGGGGACTAGCGGCAGGAGGTAGCGAGCAGTACTTC
>TRBJ1-1|.|TRBV11-3|.
CASSLGGDTEAFF
TGTGCCAGCAGCTTGGGGGGGGACACTGAAGCTTTCTTT
>TRBJ1-1|TRBD1|TRBV4-1|.
CASSPRGGRGSMNTEAFF
TGCGCCAGCAGCCCCCGAGGGGGCAGGGGGTCCATGAACACTGAAGCTTTCTTT
>TRBJ1-5|.|TRBV28|.
CASSLTGASQPQHF
TGTGCCAGCAGCCTTACAGGAGCGAGTCAGCCCCAGCATTTT
>TRBJ2-3|.|TRBV2|.
CASSETYNTDTQYF
TGTGCCAGCAGTGAAACTTATAACACAGATACGCAGTATTTT
>TRBJ2-5|.|TRBV6-1|.
CASSVDYWGETQYF
TGTGCCAGCAGTGTGGACTATTGGGGAGAGACCCAGTACTTC
>TRBJ1-1|.|TRBV5-1|.
CASSLATVGTEAFF
TGCGCCAGCAGCTTGGCGACAGTTGGCACTGAAGCTTTCTTT
>TRBJ2-7|.|TRBV27|.
CASSPGQFLYEQYF
TGTGCCAGCAGCCCGGGACAATTCCTTTACGAGCAGTACTTC
>TRBJ1-2|.|TRBV12-5|.
CASGLANGYTF
TGTGCTAGTGGTTTAGCGAATGGCTACACCTTC
>TRBJ2-5|TRBD2|TRBV28|few
CASIQLAGGYKETQYF
TGTGCCAGCATCCAACTAGCGGGAGGTTATAAAGAGACCCAGTACTTC
>TRBJ2-1|TRBD1|TRBV5-6|.
CASSSGQGLYNEQFF
TGTGCCAGCAGCTCGGGACAGGGCCTTTACAATGAGCAGTTCTTC
>TRBJ2-7|.|TRBV2|.
CASRLTPAGYEQYF
TGTGCCAGCAGGCTGACACCCGCGGGGTACGAGCAGTACTTC
>TRBJ2-5|.|TRBV2|.
CASSEQAPTYF
TGTGCCAGCAGTGAACAGGCGCCTACGTACTTC
>TRBJ2-7|.|TRBV18|.
CASSPRNPLNRVSYEQYF
TGTGCCAGCTCACCACGTAACCCCCTAAACAGGGTTTCCTACGAGCAGTACTTC
>TRBJ2-1|TRBD2|TRBV28|few
CASSFGGLAGNEQFF
TGTGCCAGCAGTTTTGGAGGACTAGCGGGAAATGAGCAGTTCTTC
>TRBJ2-1|.|TRBV27|.
CASSPNEGGSYNEQFF
TGTGCCAGCAGCCCTAATGAGGGGGGGTCCTACAATGAGCAGTTCTTC
>TRBJ1-1|.|TRBV28|.
CASSLTGVNTEAFF
TGTGCCAGCAGTTTGACAGGTGTGAACACTGAAGCTTTCTTT
>TRBJ2-7|TRBD2|TRBV7-9|.
CASSQGLAGSSEQYF
TGTGCCAGCAGCCAGGGACTAGCGGGATCCTCCGAGCAGTACTTC